The source of this TCR beta chain is a study of blood T cells in healthy people across ages. Samples had at least 7 million PBMCs isolated from them. V lost 7 bases and J 5 bases, leaving 14 bases between the germline ends. Per germline, CDR1 LGHNT and CDR2 FRNRAP. This CDR3 region has 13 residues. A J-beta primer mix and a sample-barcoded 5' primer were used in a second PCR of about 6 to 12 cycles. Each cDNA molecule was tagged by a template-switch adaptor with 12 random nucleotides. TCRdb re-called the 5' RACE reads with MiXCR, one entry per CDR3 protein. This repertoire shows around 1,900,000 distinct CDR3 sequences, roughly 43% found once; its top ten account for about 23%.

Specimen: blood. V gene TRBV12-5 combines with J gene TRBJ2-5, with D uncertain. The TCR sequence derives from a human donor in good health. The CDR3 DNA reads TGTGCTAGTGCCTTACCCTCGAACGAGACCCAGTACTTC. It specifies CASALPSNETQYF.